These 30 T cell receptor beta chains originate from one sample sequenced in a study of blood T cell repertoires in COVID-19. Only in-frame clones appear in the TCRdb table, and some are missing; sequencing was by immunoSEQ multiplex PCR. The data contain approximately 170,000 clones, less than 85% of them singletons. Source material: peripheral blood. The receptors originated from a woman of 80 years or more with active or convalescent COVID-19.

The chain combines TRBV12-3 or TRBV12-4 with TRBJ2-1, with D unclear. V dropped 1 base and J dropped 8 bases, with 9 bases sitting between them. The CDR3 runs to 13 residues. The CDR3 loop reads CASSLVVADEQFF. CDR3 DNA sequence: TGTGCCAGCAGTTTAGTTGTGGCCGATGAGCAGTTCTTC.

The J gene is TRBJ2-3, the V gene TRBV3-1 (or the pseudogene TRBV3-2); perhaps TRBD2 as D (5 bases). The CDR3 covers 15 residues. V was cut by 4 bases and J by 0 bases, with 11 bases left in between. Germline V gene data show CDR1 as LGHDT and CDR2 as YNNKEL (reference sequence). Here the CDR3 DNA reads TGTGCCAGCAGCCCCCTCGCGGGTAGCACAGATACGCAGTATTTT. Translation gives CASSPLAGSTDTQYF.

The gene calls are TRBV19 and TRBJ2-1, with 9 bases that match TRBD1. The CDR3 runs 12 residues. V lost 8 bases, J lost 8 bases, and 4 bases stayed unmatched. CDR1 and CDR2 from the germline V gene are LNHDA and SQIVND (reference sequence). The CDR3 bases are TGTGCCAGTTCAGACAGGGGGGATGAGCAGTTCTTC. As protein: CASSDRGDEQFF.

DNA of the CDR3: TGTGCCAGCAGTCTAGCGGGATGGCGGACAGATACGCAGTATTTT. Translating gives CASSLAGWRTDTQYF. V usage is TRBV6-6 and J usage is TRBJ2-3; 9 bases map to TRBD2. The length of the CDR3 is 15 residues. J gave up 3 bases and V 5 bases, and 6 bases lay outside the gene matches. Germline CDR1 MNHNY, CDR2 SVGAGI (reference sequence).

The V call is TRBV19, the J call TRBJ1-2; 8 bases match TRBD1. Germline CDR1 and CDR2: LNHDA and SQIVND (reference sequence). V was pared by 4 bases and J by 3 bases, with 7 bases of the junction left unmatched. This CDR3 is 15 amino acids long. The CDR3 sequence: CASSTDRGGHYGYTF. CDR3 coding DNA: TGTGCCAGTAGTACTGACAGGGGCGGACACTATGGCTACACCTTC.

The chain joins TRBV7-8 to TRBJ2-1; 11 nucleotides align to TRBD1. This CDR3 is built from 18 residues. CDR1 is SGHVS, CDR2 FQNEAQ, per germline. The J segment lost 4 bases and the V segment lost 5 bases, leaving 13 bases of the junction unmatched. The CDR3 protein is CASSLRDRGTGIYNEQFF. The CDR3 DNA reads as TGTGCCAGCAGCCTCCGGGACAGGGGGACAGGGATTTACAATGAGCAGTTCTTC.

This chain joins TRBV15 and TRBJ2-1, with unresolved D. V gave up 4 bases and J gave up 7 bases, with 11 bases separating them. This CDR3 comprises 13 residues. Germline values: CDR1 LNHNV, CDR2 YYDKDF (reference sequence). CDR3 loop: CATSTRSGNEQFF. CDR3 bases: TGTGCCACCAGCACCAGGTCTGGTAATGAGCAGTTCTTC.

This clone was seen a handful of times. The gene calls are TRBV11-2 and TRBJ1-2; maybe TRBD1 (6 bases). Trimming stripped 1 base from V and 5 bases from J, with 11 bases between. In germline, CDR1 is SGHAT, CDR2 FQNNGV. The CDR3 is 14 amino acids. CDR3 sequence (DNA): TGTGCCAGCAGCTTAGTGAGGGACACTTATGGCTACACCTTC. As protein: CASSLVRDTYGYTF.

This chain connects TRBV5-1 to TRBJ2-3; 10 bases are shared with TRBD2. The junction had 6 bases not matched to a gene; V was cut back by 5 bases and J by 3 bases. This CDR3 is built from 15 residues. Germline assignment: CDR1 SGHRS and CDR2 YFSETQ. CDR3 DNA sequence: TGCGCCAGCAGATCGGCTAGCGGGAGAACAGATACGCAGTATTTT. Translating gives CASRSASGRTDTQYF.

The CDR3 nucleotides read TGCGCCAGCAGCCTCAGAGGGGGCCCGCATTCAACTAATGAAAAACTGTTTTTT. Translated: CASSLRGGPHSTNEKLFF. This chain connects TRBV5-1 to TRBJ1-4; 7 bases match TRBD1. Unmatched junction bases numbered 12, after V lost 4 bases and J lost 0 bases. Germline loops: CDR1 SGHRS, CDR2 YFSETQ. The CDR3 sequence is 18 residues long.

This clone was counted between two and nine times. DNA for the CDR3: TGTGCCAGCAGCTCGACAGGGGTTTGGACCATTGAGCAGTTCTTC. Translating gives CASSSTGVWTIEQFF. The gene calls are TRBV5-6 and TRBJ2-1; 8 bases are shared with TRBD1. There are 15 residues in the CDR3. Germline-derived CDR1 and CDR2 are SGHDT and YYEEEE. V lost 3 bases and J lost 9; bases outside the gene matches: 11.

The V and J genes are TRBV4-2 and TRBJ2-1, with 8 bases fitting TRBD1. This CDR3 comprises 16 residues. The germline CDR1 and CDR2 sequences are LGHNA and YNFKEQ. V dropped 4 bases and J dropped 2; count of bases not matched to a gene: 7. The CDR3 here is CASSRAGQGPYNEQFF. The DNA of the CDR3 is TGTGCCAGCAGCCGGGCAGGACAGGGCCCCTACAATGAGCAGTTCTTC.

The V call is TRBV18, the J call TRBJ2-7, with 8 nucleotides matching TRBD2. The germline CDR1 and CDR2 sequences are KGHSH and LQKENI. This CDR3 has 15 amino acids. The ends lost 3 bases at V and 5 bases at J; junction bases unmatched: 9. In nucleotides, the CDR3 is TGTGCCAGCTCACCCAGGGGACTAGGTGCTGACGAGCAGTACTTC. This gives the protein CASSPRGLGADEQYF.

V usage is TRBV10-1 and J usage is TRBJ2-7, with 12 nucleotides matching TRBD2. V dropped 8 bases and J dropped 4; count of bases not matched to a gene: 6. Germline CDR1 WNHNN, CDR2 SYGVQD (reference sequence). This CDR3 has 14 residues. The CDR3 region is CASPLAGGGYEQYF. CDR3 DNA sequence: TGCGCCAGCCCGCTAGCGGGAGGGGGTTACGAGCAGTACTTC.

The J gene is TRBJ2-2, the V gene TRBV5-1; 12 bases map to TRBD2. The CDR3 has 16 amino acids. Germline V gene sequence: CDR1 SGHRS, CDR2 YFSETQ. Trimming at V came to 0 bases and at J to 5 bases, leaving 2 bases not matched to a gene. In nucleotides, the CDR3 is TGCGCCAGCAGCTTGGCTAGCGGGAGGGTGACCGGGGAGCTGTTTTTT. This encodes CASSLASGRVTGELFF. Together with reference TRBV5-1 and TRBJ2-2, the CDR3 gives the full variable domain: KAGVTQTPRYLIKTRGQQVTLSCSPISGHRSVSWYQQTPGQGLQFLFEYFSETQRNKGNFPGRFSGRQFSNSRSEMNVSTLELGDSALYLCASSLASGRVTGELFFGEGSRLTVL.

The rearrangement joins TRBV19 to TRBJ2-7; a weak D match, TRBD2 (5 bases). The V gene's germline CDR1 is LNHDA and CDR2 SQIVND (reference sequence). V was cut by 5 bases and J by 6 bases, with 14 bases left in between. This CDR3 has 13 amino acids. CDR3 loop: CASSSMTRGEQYF. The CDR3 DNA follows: TGTGCCAGTAGTTCGATGACCCGGGGCGAGCAGTACTTC.

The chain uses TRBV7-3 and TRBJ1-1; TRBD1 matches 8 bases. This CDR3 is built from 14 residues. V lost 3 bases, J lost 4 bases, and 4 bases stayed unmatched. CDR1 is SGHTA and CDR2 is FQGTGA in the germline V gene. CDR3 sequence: CASSFDRGATEAFF. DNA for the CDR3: TGTGCCAGCAGCTTTGACAGGGGAGCCACTGAAGCTTTCTTT.

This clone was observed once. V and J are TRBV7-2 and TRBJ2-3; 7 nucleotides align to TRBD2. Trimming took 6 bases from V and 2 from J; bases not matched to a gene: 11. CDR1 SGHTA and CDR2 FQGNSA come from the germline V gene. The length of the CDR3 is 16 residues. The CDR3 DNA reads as TGTGCCAGCAGTTGGGCCGGGACTACAAACACAGATACGCAGTATTTT. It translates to CASSWAGTTNTDTQYF.

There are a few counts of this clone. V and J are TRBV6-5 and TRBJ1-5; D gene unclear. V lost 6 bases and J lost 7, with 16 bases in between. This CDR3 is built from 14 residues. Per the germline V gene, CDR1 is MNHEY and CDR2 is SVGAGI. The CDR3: CASRRGIGWQPQHF. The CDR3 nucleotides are TGTGCCAGCAGGCGGGGTATTGGGTGGCAGCCCCAGCATTTT.

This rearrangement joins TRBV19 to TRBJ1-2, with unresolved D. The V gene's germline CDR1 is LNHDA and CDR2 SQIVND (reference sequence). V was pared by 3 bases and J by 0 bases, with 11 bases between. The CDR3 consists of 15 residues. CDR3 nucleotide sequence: TGTGCCAGTAGTATTCCCCGGGATACTAACTATGGCTACACCTTC. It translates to CASSIPRDTNYGYTF.

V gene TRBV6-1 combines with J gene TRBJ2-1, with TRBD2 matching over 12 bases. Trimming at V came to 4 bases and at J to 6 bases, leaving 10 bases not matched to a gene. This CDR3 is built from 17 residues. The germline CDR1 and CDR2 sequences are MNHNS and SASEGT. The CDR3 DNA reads TGTGCCAGCAGTGGTAGCCTAGCGGGAGGGCCCTCCAATGAGCAGTTCTTC. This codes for CASSGSLAGGPSNEQFF.

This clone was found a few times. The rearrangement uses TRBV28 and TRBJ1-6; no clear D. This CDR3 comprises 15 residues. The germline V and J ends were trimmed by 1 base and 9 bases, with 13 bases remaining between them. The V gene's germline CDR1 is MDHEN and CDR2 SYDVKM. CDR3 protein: CASSLSAALVSPLHF. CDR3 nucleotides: TGTGCCAGCAGTTTATCCGCGGCCTTGGTTTCACCCCTCCACTTT.

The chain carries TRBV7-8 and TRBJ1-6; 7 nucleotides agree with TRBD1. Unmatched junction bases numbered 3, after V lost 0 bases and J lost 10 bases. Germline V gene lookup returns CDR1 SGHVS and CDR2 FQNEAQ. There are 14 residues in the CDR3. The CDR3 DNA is TGTGCCAGCAGCTTAGCAGGGGGCGGATCACCCCTCCACTTT. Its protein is CASSLAGGGSPLHF. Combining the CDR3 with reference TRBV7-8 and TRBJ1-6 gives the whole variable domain GAGVSQSPRYKVAKRGQDVALRCDPISGHVSLFWYQQALGQGPEFLTYFQNEAQLDKSGLPSDRFFAERPEGSVSTLKIQRTQQEDSAVYLCASSLAGGGSPLHFGNGTRLTVT.

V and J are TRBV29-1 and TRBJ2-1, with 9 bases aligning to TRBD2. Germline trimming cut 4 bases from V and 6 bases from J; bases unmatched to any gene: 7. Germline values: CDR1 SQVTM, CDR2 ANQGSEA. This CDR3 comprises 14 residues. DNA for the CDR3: TGCAGCGTTGGCCCTAGCGGGATGCGCAATGAGCAGTTCTTC. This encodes CSVGPSGMRNEQFF.

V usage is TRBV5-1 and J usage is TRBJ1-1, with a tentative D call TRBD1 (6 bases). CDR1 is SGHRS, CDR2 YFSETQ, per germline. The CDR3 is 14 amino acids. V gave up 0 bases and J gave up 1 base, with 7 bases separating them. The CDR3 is CASSLAGANTEAFF. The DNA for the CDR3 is TGCGCCAGCAGCTTGGCAGGGGCGAACACTGAAGCTTTCTTT. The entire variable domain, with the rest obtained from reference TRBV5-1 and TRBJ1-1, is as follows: KAGVTQTPRYLIKTRGQQVTLSCSPISGHRSVSWYQQTPGQGLQFLFEYFSETQRNKGNFPGRFSGRQFSNSRSEMNVSTLELGDSALYLCASSLAGANTEAFFGQGTRLTVV.

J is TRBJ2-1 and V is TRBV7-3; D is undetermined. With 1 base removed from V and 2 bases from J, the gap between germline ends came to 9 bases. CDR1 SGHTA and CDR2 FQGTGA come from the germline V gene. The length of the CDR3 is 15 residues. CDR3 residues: CASSLSPEPYNEQFF. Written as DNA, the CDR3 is TGTGCCAGCAGCTTAAGTCCAGAACCCTACAATGAGCAGTTCTTC.

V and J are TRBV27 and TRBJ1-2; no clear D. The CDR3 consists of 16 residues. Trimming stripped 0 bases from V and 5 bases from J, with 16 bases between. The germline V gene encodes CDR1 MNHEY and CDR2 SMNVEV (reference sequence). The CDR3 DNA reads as TGTGCCAGCAGTTTATCGCAACCGACTCCCCCATATGGCTACACCTTC. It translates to CASSLSQPTPPYGYTF.

This CDR3 is CASSSDTGVKLFF. CDR3 nucleotide sequence: TGCGCCAGCAGCTCGGATACTGGAGTAAAACTGTTTTTT. The V gene is TRBV5-1, the J gene TRBJ1-4; no definite D call. Germline V gives CDR1 SGHRS, CDR2 YFSETQ. V lost 3 bases and J lost 10, with 13 bases in between. The CDR3 contains 13 residues.

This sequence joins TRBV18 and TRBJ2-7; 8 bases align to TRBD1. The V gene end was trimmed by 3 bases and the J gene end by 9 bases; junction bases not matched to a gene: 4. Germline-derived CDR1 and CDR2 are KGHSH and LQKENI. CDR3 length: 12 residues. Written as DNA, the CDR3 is TGTGCCAGCTCACCGGCAGGACAGGGGCAGTACTTC. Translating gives CASSPAGQGQYF.

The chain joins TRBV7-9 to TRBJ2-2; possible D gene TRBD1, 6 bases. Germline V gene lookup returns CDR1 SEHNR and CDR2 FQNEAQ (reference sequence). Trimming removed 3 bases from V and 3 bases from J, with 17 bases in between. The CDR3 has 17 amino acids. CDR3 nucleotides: TGTGCCAGCAGCTTCTCGTCGTGGACAGAAGACACCGGGGAGCTGTTTTTT. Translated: CASSFSSWTEDTGELFF.